This TCR beta chain derives from a study of CD8 T cells in ankylosing spondylitis. Findings of the study overall: It appeared that ankylosing spondylitis blood was characterized by a TCR beta motif of under ten highly homologous variants.

CDR1 and CDR2 (germline): SGHRS, YFSETQ. The germline V and J ends were trimmed by 2 bases and 2 bases, with 11 bases remaining between them. The CDR3 consists of 14 residues. Libraries of TCR beta came from quantitative 5'-RACE with molecular barcodes. TCRdb re-called the 5' RACE reads with MiXCR, one entry per CDR3 protein. The sample has a few hundred thousand distinct CDR3 sequences, approximately 20% seen once. A note on this clonotype: Its antigen is still unknown.

The genes are TRBV5-1 and TRBJ2-7; D uncertain. Sequences were obtained from blood, either unsorted or a sorted T cell fraction (not recorded which). The TCR was taken from a male donor with ankylosing spondylitis. CDR3 region: CASSFSQGTYEQYF. The CDR3 DNA follows: TGCGCCAGCAGCTTCTCCCAAGGGACCTACGAGCAGTACTTC.